The rows below give T cell receptor beta chains drawn from one sample of a study of blood T cell repertoires in COVID-19. Some clones are missing from TCRdb's copy, which holds only in-frame ones; the method was immunoSEQ multiplex PCR. The sample has around 200,000 clones, more than 80% seen once. The material sequenced was PBMCs or T cells enriched from blood (not recorded which). These receptors were taken from a woman between 35 and 50 years old with acute COVID-19. Both conserved end residues are part of each CDR3. A D gene is named only where the DNA matches it firmly. Size is omitted from some rows. Given values are once, few, many or a class for expanded clones.

v_call	clone_size	d_call	j_call	cdr3_nt	cdr3_aa
TRBV3-1/TRBV3-2	.	.	TRBJ2-1	TGTGCCAGCAGCCGAAGCGGGTCGGGGGATGAGCAGTTCTTC	CASSRSGSGDEQFF
TRBV3-1/TRBV3-2	once	.	TRBJ1-3	TGTGCCAGCAGCCAAGGGGGGGTAGTTGTCAACACCATATATTTT	CASSQGGVVVNTIYF
TRBV13	.	TRBD2	TRBJ2-5	TGTGCCAGCAGCTTCACTAGCGGGGGTCCGTACCAAGAGACCCAGTACTTC	CASSFTSGGPYQETQYF
TRBV18	.	.	TRBJ1-5	TGTGCCAGCTCACCCTCTATATCGGGGGGCAATAGCAATCAGCCCCAGCATTTT	CASSPSISGGNSNQPQHF
TRBV10-2	.	.	TRBJ1-2	TGCGCCAGCAGTGCTGGACACGACTATGGCTACACCTTC	CASSAGHDYGYTF
TRBV11-3	.	TRBD2	TRBJ2-2	TGTGCCAGCAGCGCGGGGGGGAACACCGGGGAGCTGTTTTTT	CASSAGGNTGELFF
TRBV19	.	TRBD1	TRBJ1-2	TGTGCCAGCCACCTCCGGGACAGGAGAAGAGGCTACACCTTC	CASHLRDRRRGYTF
TRBV19	.	TRBD2	TRBJ2-5	TGTGCCAGTAGTATCCAGCGGGGCAACCAAGAGACCCAGTACTTC	CASSIQRGNQETQYF
TRBV9	few	TRBD1	TRBJ1-1	TGTGCCAGCAGCGCACAGGGGAGCACTGAAGCTTTCTTT	CASSAQGSTEAFF
TRBV3-1/TRBV3-2	.	.	TRBJ1-5	TGTGCCAGCAGCCAAGATACCCTAGCCAATCAGCCCCAGCATTTT	CASSQDTLANQPQHF
TRBV6-1	.	.	TRBJ1-3	TGTGCCAGCAGTGCGGCCCTGGGGACTCGGGGGAACACCATATATTTT	CASSAALGTRGNTIYF
TRBV20-1	once	.	TRBJ2-1	TGCAGTGCAAGGACAGTGAATGAGCAGTTCTTC	CSARTVNEQFF
TRBV2	.	TRBD1	TRBJ1-6	TGTGCCAGCAGCTCGGGACAGGGGGCTTTCTCCTATAATTCACCCCTCCACTTT	CASSSGQGAFSYNSPLHF
TRBV27	.	TRBD1	TRBJ2-7	TGTGCCAGCAGTTCATACAGGGGGACCTCCTCCTACGAGCAGTACTTC	CASSSYRGTSSYEQYF
TRBV6-5	.	.	TRBJ1-1	TGTGCCAGCCTTTGGGACTTTTTCGGAAATGAAGCTTTCTTT	CASLWDFFGNEAFF
TRBV6-6	.	TRBD2	TRBJ2-1	TGTGCCAGCAGTCCCCCGAGGGACTACCCCTTTCGCAATGAGCAGTTCTTC	CASSPPRDYPFRNEQFF
TRBV5-1	.	TRBD1	TRBJ1-2	TGCGCCAGCAGCGGCAGGGGGACCCCCTATGGCTACACCTTC	CASSGRGTPYGYTF
TRBV9	.	TRBD2	TRBJ2-5	TGTGCCAGCAGCGTAGCCGGGGGGGCCCAGGAGACCCAGTACTTC	CASSVAGGAQETQYF
TRBV15	.	TRBD1	TRBJ1-5	TGTGCCACCAGCCCAGGGGACAGAGTCAATCAGCCCCAGCATTTT	CATSPGDRVNQPQHF
TRBV6-1	.	.	TRBJ1-4	TGTGCCAGCAGTGAGACAGGAACTAATGAAAAACTGTTTTTT	CASSETGTNEKLFF
TRBV15	.	TRBD1	TRBJ1-2	TGTGCCACCAGCAGTGGAGGACAGGGAAAACCCGGCTACACCTTC	CATSSGGQGKPGYTF
TRBV6-2/TRBV6-3	.	.	TRBJ1-1	TGTGCCAGCAGTCAGCCGGGGGGTGTCACTGAAGCTTTCTTT	CASSQPGGVTEAFF
TRBV18	once	.	TRBJ1-5	TGTGCCAGCTCACCGAGAGCGTCCCCCGGGCAGCCCCAGCATTTT	CASSPRASPGQPQHF
TRBV29-1	.	TRBD1	TRBJ1-2	TGCAGCGTTGACGGACAGGGGGCTTCGGGCGGCTATGGCTACACCTTC	CSVDGQGASGGYGYTF
TRBV5-4	.	.	TRBJ1-1	TGTGCCAGCAGCTTGGATACAGGGAGCATGAACACTGAAGCTTTCTTT	CASSLDTGSMNTEAFF
TRBV12-5	.	TRBD2	TRBJ2-1	TGTGCTAGTGGTCCCGCGGGGGGTAGTTCCTCCTACAATGAGCAGTTCTTC	CASGPAGGSSSYNEQFF
TRBV29-1	.	.	TRBJ1-1	TGCAGCGTTGGATCGGGGTTGGGATCTGAAGCTTTCTTT	CSVGSGLGSEAFF
TRBV9	once	.	TRBJ2-1	TGTGCCAGCAGCCCAGGGGTTATCTCCTACAATGAGCAGTTCTTC	CASSPGVISYNEQFF
TRBV5-5	.	.	TRBJ1-2	TGTGCCAGCAGCTTCTTCGGTTATGGCTACACCTTC	CASSFFGYGYTF
TRBV2	.	.	TRBJ1-2	TGTGCCAGCAGTGCTAAAGAAAAAAACTATGGCTACACCTTC	CASSAKEKNYGYTF
TRBV3-1/TRBV3-2	.	.	TRBJ1-4	TGTGCCAGCAGCCAATCCAGGTCGATAGGACTGTTTTTT	CASSQSRSIGLFF
TRBV19	.	.	TRBJ1-1	TGTGCCAGTAGTAAAGGGAGGGCTGAAGCTTTCTTT	CASSKGRAEAFF
TRBV3-1/TRBV3-2	few	TRBD2	TRBJ2-1	TGTGCCAGCAGCCGTGAACTAGCGGGGGGAAACAATGAGCAGTTCTTC	CASSRELAGGNNEQFF
TRBV7-9	once	.	TRBJ2-2	TGTGCCAGCAGCTTACTAAGGGGGAACACCGGGGAGCTGTTTTTT	CASSLLRGNTGELFF
TRBV18	.	.	TRBJ2-2	TGTGCCAGCTCACCAACCACCAGTGGGAACACCGGGGAGCTGTTTTTT	CASSPTTSGNTGELFF
TRBV7-2	.	TRBD2	TRBJ2-3	TGTGCCAGCACAGAACTAGCGGGGGGGCCCTTAGATACGCAGTATTTT	CASTELAGGPLDTQYF
TRBV7-6	.	.	TRBJ1-2	TGTGCCAGCAGCCCCGTGGCGGCGCCCTATGGCTACACCTTC	CASSPVAAPYGYTF
TRBV2	.	.	TRBJ2-2	TGTGCCAGCAGCGCTCGGGAAGCGAACACCGGGGAGCTGTTTTTT	CASSAREANTGELFF
TRBV4-3	.	TRBD1	TRBJ1-2	TGCGCCAGCAGTCGGGACAGGGGTTATGGCTACACCTTC	CASSRDRGYGYTF
TRBV5-4	.	.	TRBJ1-2	TGTGCCAGCAGCGGGAGGGAGGGAACGAATGGCTACACCTTC	CASSGREGTNGYTF